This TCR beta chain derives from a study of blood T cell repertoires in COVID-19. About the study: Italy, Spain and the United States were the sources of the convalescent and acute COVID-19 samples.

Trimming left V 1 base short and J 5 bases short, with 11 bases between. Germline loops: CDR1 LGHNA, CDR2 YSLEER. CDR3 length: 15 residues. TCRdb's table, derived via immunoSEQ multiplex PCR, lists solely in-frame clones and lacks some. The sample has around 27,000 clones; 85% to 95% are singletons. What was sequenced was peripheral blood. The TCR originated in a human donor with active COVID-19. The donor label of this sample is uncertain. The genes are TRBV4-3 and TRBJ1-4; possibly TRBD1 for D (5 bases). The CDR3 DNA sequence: TGCGCCAGCAGCCAAGGGGTCCGGGGGAATGAAAAACTGTTTTTT. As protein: CASSQGVRGNEKLFF.